This T cell receptor beta chain was observed in a study of T cells in Graves' hyperthyroidism and ophthalmopathy. Amplification of TCR beta CDR3 regions used RNA as the template. TCR CDR3 regions were first amplified by RT-PCR with HTBI primers. From the multiplex PCR reads, TCRdb called clonotypes with MiXCR, one entry per CDR3 protein. This sample has roughly 500,000 distinct CDR3 sequences, with roughly 50% found just once. V gave up 0 bases and J gave up 5 bases, with 22 bases separating them. There are 18 residues in the CDR3. CDR1 is LGHDT, CDR2 YNNKEL, per germline (reference sequence). This receptor was obtained from an adult woman with Graves' disease, either hyperthyroidism or ophthalmopathy (not recorded which). V and J are TRBV3-1 and TRBJ2-5, with D possibly called TRBD1 or TRBD2 (5 bases each). The sample was peripheral blood or thyroid tissue (not recorded which). The CDR3 DNA reads as TGTGCCAGCAGCCAAGAAGGGGAGCGGCCTGGCGGGTATGAGACCCAGTACTTC. Its protein is CASSQEGERPGGYETQYF.